This T cell receptor beta chain was recovered during a study of blood T cell repertoires in COVID-19. Study summary: T cells, B-cell-depleted T cells, or PBMCs provided the cDNA or gDNA that served as material.

The V and J ends lost 1 base and 6 bases, in that order; junction bases with no gene match: 3. The CDR3 consists of 14 residues. CDR1 is LNHDA, CDR2 SQIVND, per germline (reference sequence). Repertoires were generated with immunoSEQ multiplex PCR, while TCRdb's copy carries only in-frame clones and drops some. The sample consists of approximately 89,000 clones, over 80% of them appearing once. V and J are TRBV19 and TRBJ2-3; 8 bases are shared with TRBD1. The TCR originated in a woman aged 55-70 years with active COVID-19. Sequenced material: peripheral blood. The DNA for the CDR3 is TGTGCCAGTAGTATAGGGACAGGGAGCGATACGCAGTATTTT. Amino acids: CASSIGTGSDTQYF. Supplemented by reference TRBV19 and TRBJ2-3, the full variable domain reads DGGITQSPKYLFRKEGQNVTLSCEQNLNHDAMYWYRQDPGQGLRLIYYSQIVNDFQKGDIAEGYSVSREKKESFPLTVTSAQKNPTAFYLCASSIGTGSDTQYFGPGTRLTVL.